This TCR beta chain was sequenced in a study of T cell changes during pregnancy in multiple sclerosis. Produced via immunoSEQ multiplex PCR; TCRdb's table is partial and in-frame only. Seen here are fewer than 75,000 clones, about 91% observed once, and the top ten hold around 3.5%. The germline gives CDR1 SGHTA, CDR2 FQGNSA. This CDR3 is 14 amino acids long. Trimming shortened V by 4 bases and J by 6 bases, and 12 bases separated the two germline ends. The source was peripheral blood, collected after pregnancy. This receptor was obtained from a female donor in good health, enrolled as a control in a pregnancy study. This chain links TRBV7-2 with TRBJ2-2; TRBD2 might be the D (6 bases). DNA of the CDR3: TGTGCCAGCAGCTACCCTAGCGCCTCCGGGGAGCTGTTTTTT. Protein product: CASSYPSASGELFF.